The sequence of this TCR beta chain was determined in a study of regulatory T cells in long-lasting Graves disease. Study-wide background: Persistent Graves' disease meant over 5 years of antithyroid drugs with positive TSH receptor antibodies.

Time point of the sample: persistent/refractory GD, antithyroid drugs over 5 years with positive TRAb. The TCR library was prepared using RNA isolated from PBMCs. In this cohort, patients came from an endocrinology department located in Xi'an, China. Notes on the study in general: Persistent-disease Graves' patients showed less TCR diversity than new cases.

A note on this clonotype: Its specificity is not known.

Through Arm-PCR of CDR3 regions and iRepertoire HTBI primers, TCR beta libraries were built. TCRdb itself ran the multiplex PCR reads through MiXCR, one entry per CDR3 protein. The table lists 300,000 to 350,000 distinct CDR3 sequences, 15% to 20% of them singletons, with just under 30% in the top ten. This clonotype was sampled from a female donor with Graves disease. This specimen was peripheral blood mononuclear cells (PBMCs), taken when the disease was refractory, from a patient treated with antithyroid drugs.

CDR3 coding DNA: TGCGCCAGCAGCCTCATCCTCGAGGCCAGCGGTACTCTCCCCTATAATTCACCCCTCCACTTT. Its protein product is CASSLILEASGTLPYNSPLHF. V and J are TRBV4-3 and TRBJ1-6; the D is unclear. The V end was cut by 4 bases, the J end by 2 bases, with 27 bases between. Germline CDR1 and CDR2: LGHNA and YSLEER. The CDR3 is 21 residues long.